This TCR beta chain comes out of a study of prognosis after radiotherapy for stage I lung cancer. Study-level information: Stage I lung tumors that were newly diagnosed and primary were found in about 14 patients, while about 5 patients had oligometastatic NSCLC after surgical resection of the primary tumor. Points from the study as a whole: Patients' TRBV and TRBJ gene usage reportedly differed by presence or absence of metastases.

About this clonotype itself: Antigen specificity is unknown. Germline is not matched at one junction end, which may reflect a read error.

It was by two-round multiplex PCR that TCR beta CDR3 was amplified from genomic DNA. The authors ran first-round PCR with primers specific to each TRBV and TRBJ gene. Universal primers primed the second round of PCR. TCRdb used MiXCR to reprocess the multiplex PCR reads, holding one entry per CDR3 protein. This table has 20,000 to 25,000 distinct CDR3 sequences, approximately 40% appearing once. Sample: PBMCs, taken before or after stereotactic body radiation therapy (not recorded which). The TCR sequence derives from a donor aged 50 or older with non-small cell lung cancer.

The CDR3 nucleotides read TGTGCCAGCAGAGGGCTAGCGGCTCAGAACACCGGGGAGCTGTTTTTT. Its protein is CASRGLAAQNTGELFF. The chain employs TRBV5-1 and TRBJ2-2; 7 bases map to TRBD2. Per germline, CDR1 SGHRS and CDR2 YFSETQ. The CDR3 sequence is 16 residues long. Full variable domain (rest looked up from reference TRBV5-1 and TRBJ2-2): KAGVTQTPRYLIKTRGQQVTLSCSPISGHRSVSWYQQTPGQGLQFLFEYFSETQRNKGNFPGRFSGRQFSNSRSEMNVSTLELGDSALYLCASRGLAAQNTGELFFGEGSRLTVL.